These T cell receptor beta chains were read from a single sample in a study of blood T cell repertoires in COVID-19. The protocol was immunoSEQ multiplex PCR, while the TCRdb copy is restricted to in-frame clones and leaves out a portion. Here the sample spans about 83,000 clones, roughly 80% being singletons. Material: peripheral blood. The receptors here all came from a woman aged 80 or over with acute or convalescent COVID-19. CDR3s include the opening cysteine and the closing phenylalanine or tryptophan. D genes are given only for firm matches. The size field is filled for only some rows; it gives once, few, many or a size class.

d_call	j_call	v_call	clone_size	cdr3_aa	cdr3_nt
NA	TRBJ1-6	TRBV3-1/TRBV3-2	few	CASSQDRGGNSPLHF	TGTGCCAGCAGCCAAGATCGAGGGGGAAATTCACCCCTCCACTTT
NA	TRBJ1-6	TRBV6-2/TRBV6-3	NA	CASSEGYNSPLHF	TGTGCCAGCAGCGAGGGCTATAATTCACCCCTCCACTTT
NA	TRBJ1-4	TRBV27	NA	CASSLSAGVKKLFF	TGTGCCAGCAGTTTGAGTGCAGGGGTAAAGAAACTGTTTTTT
NA	TRBJ1-2	TRBV12-3/TRBV12-4	once	CASSLYYGYTF	TGTGCCAGCAGTTTATATTATGGCTACACCTTC
TRBD1	TRBJ1-2	TRBV7-8	NA	CASSTLGTVRGYTF	TGTGCCAGCAGCACCCTTGGGACAGTTCGGGGCTACACCTTC
NA	TRBJ2-6	TRBV2	NA	CASSEKLLGANVLTF	TGTGCCAGCAGTGAAAAGCTTCTCGGGGCCAACGTCCTGACTTTC
NA	TRBJ2-3	TRBV7-9	NA	CASSPSTSGWRGTDTQYF	TGTGCCAGCAGCCCTTCCACCTCAGGGTGGCGGGGAACCGATACGCAGTATTTT
NA	TRBJ2-5	TRBV10-3	few	CAVSRTEETQYF	TGTGCCGTTTCACGGACAGAAGAGACCCAGTACTTC
TRBD1	TRBJ1-1	TRBV10-2	NA	CASSGGNRGNTEAFF	TGCGCCAGCAGTGGCGGAAACAGGGGGAACACTGAAGCTTTCTTT
NA	TRBJ2-7	TRBV7-2	NA	CASSLSGYEQYF	TGTGCCAGCAGCTTATCGGGCTACGAGCAGTACTTC
NA	TRBJ2-5	TRBV7-9	NA	CASSLGLAPGETQYF	TGTGCCAGCAGCCTCGGGTTGGCCCCGGGGGAGACCCAGTACTTC
NA	TRBJ2-7	TRBV19	NA	CASSIEIGSSYEQYF	TGTGCCAGTAGTATTGAGATAGGGAGCTCCTACGAGCAGTACTTC
TRBD1	TRBJ1-1	TRBV6-6	NA	CASSLGTVKTAEAFF	TGTGCCAGCAGCCTTGGGACAGTCAAAACGGCTGAAGCTTTCTTT
NA	TRBJ1-4	TRBV30	NA	CAWGSSDEKLFF	TGTGCCTGGGGCTCGAGTGATGAAAAACTGTTTTTT
NA	TRBJ1-3	TRBV2	NA	CASSEAGQISGNTIYF	TGTGCCAGCAGTGAAGCGGGCCAGATCTCTGGAAACACCATATATTTT
TRBD1	TRBJ2-7	TRBV5-4	NA	CASSPGIDRDPYEQYF	TGTGCCAGCAGTCCCGGCATAGACAGGGACCCCTACGAGCAGTACTTC
NA	TRBJ2-1	TRBV11-3	NA	CASSSRIGTIYNEQFF	TGTGCCAGCAGCTCTCGAATCGGGACAATCTACAATGAGCAGTTCTTC
TRBD2	TRBJ2-6	TRBV10-1	NA	CASSAGGGGSVGANVLTF	TGCGCCAGCAGTGCCGGTGGGGGAGGGTCAGTTGGGGCCAACGTCCTGACTTTC
TRBD1	TRBJ2-7	TRBV6-6	medium-sized	CASSSAPDRGEQYF	TGTGCCAGCAGTTCCGCTCCAGACAGGGGCGAGCAGTACTTC
NA	TRBJ2-4	TRBV2	NA	CASSGGGSKNIQYF	TGTGCCAGCAGTGGGGGGGGCTCCAAAAACATTCAGTACTTC
NA	TRBJ1-1	TRBV11-3	NA	CASSLKANTEAFF	TGTGCCAGCAGCTTAAAAGCAAACACTGAAGCTTTCTTT
TRBD1	TRBJ2-7	TRBV7-9	NA	CASSSAGQVEQYF	TGTGCCAGCAGCTCCGCCGGACAGGTCGAGCAGTACTTC
TRBD2	TRBJ2-4	TRBV6-2/TRBV6-3	NA	CASSYRLAGGPLSIQYF	TGTGCCAGCAGTTACCGACTAGCGGGGGGCCCTCTCAGCATTCAGTACTTC
TRBD2	TRBJ2-1	TRBV23-1	few	CASSQSIRTSGNEQFF	TGCGCCAGCAGTCAATCTATCCGGACTAGCGGGAATGAGCAGTTCTTC
TRBD2	TRBJ2-3	TRBV7-9	many	CASSQLAGGLTDTQYF	TGTGCCAGCAGCCAACTAGCGGGGGGCCTCACAGATACGCAGTATTTT